One sample yielded the 22 T cell receptor beta chains listed below, sequenced in a study of T-cell memory formation after mild COVID-19. TCRdb reprocessed the 5' RACE reads with MiXCR, giving one entry per CDR3 protein. The sample has about 260,000 distinct CDR3 sequences, under 8.5% seen once. The sequencing input was PBMCs or a T cell subset sorted from them (not recorded which). The origin of the receptors is a man between 18 and 29 years old who had mild COVID-19 (a few samples of this study predate the infection). Cell type and time point are not known.

The chain couples TRBV5-1 to TRBJ2-4, with D tentatively TRBD2 (6 bases). In germline, CDR1 is SGHRS, CDR2 YFSETQ. V gave up 4 bases and J gave up 0 bases, with 20 bases separating them. This CDR3 comprises 18 residues. This chain's CDR3 is CASSPRRVGSLAKNIQYF. CDR3 nucleotides: TGCGCCAGCAGCCCCCGGAGGGTAGGGTCCTTAGCCAAAAACATTCAGTACTTC.

This clonotype was observed a handful of times. The rearrangement uses TRBV7-2 and TRBJ2-1; D is tentatively TRBD1 or TRBD2 (5 bases each). CDR1 is SGHTA and CDR2 is FQGNSA in the germline V gene. The CDR3 has 18 amino acids. Trimming stripped 3 bases from V and 8 bases from J, with 26 bases between. The chain's CDR3 is CASSLRASPARRGDEQFF. The CDR3 nucleotides are TGTGCCAGCAGCTTGCGGGCCAGCCCGGCCAGGCGAGGGGATGAGCAGTTCTTC.

This clonotype has just a few counts. V usage is TRBV7-9 and J usage is TRBJ2-6; the D is unclear. V lost 5 bases and J lost 2, with 10 bases in between. The CDR3 is made up of 15 amino acids. In germline, CDR1 is SEHNR, CDR2 FQNEAQ (reference sequence). The CDR3 sequence is CASSPSGAGANVLTF. In DNA, the CDR3 is TGTGCCAGCAGCCCGTCTGGGGCTGGGGCCAACGTCCTGACTTTC.

CDR3 sequence: CASSARTGREAFF. In DNA form, the CDR3 reads TGTGCCAGCAGCGCCCGGACAGGGCGAGAAGCTTTCTTT. This chain uses TRBV7-9 with TRBJ1-1; 8 bases are a match to TRBD1. The CDR3 is 13 amino acids. Losses at the gene ends were 5 bases for V and 8 bases for J; bases not matched to a gene: 7. The germline V gene has CDR1 SEHNR and CDR2 FQNEAQ (reference sequence).

The genes are TRBV2 and TRBJ2-3; TRBD2 might be the D (6 bases). Trimming stripped 11 bases from V and 4 bases from J, with 22 bases between. This CDR3 spans 15 amino acids. Germline V gives CDR1 SNHLY, CDR2 FYNNEI. The CDR3 spells CAGGQQVGVADTQYF. The CDR3 nucleotides are TGTGCCGGAGGGCAACAGGTGGGGGTCGCAGATACGCAGTATTTT.

There are many counts of this clonotype. This sequence joins TRBV6-5 and TRBJ2-2; 7 bases line up with TRBD1. The CDR3 is 15 amino acids. Losses at the gene ends were 5 bases for V and 3 bases for J; bases not matched to a gene: 6. Looked up from germline, CDR1 is MNHEY and CDR2 is SVGAGI. In nucleotides, the CDR3 is TGTGCCAGCAGTCTACAGGGGATCCACACCGGGGAGCTGTTTTTT. Amino acids: CASSLQGIHTGELFF.

The genes are TRBV29-1 and TRBJ1-2, with D unresolved. Germline V gives CDR1 SQVTM, CDR2 ANQGSEA. Trimming stripped 8 bases from V and 4 bases from J, with 20 bases between. The CDR3 sequence is 14 residues long. The DNA of the CDR3 is TGCAGCATTCACTCTACCTCGGGCCCCTATGGCTACACCTTC. Its translation is CSIHSTSGPYGYTF. Complete variable domain (other parts from reference TRBV29-1 and TRBJ1-2): SAVISQKPSRDICQRGTSLTIQCQVDSQVTMMFWYRQQPGQSLTLIATANQGSEATYESGFVIDKFPISRPNLTFSTLTVSNMSPEDSSIYLCSIHSTSGPYGYTFGSGTRLTVV.

The chain joins TRBV19 to TRBJ2-2; D perhaps matches TRBD1 (6 bases). The CDR3 is 15 amino acids. Germline values: CDR1 LNHDA, CDR2 SQIVND (reference sequence). V was cut by 4 bases and J by 5 bases, with 14 bases left in between. Here the CDR3 DNA reads TGTGCCAGTAGTAAGGACAGACCGGGGACCGGGGAGCTGTTTTTT. Protein product: CASSKDRPGTGELFF.

This clonotype has ten or more counts. This chain links TRBV6-1 with TRBJ2-7; 11 bases match TRBD2. This CDR3 has 15 amino acids. Germline V gene lookup returns CDR1 MNHNS and CDR2 SASEGT. The V segment lost 5 bases and the J segment 4 bases; nucleotides outside the gene matches: 7. The CDR3 region has the DNA TGTGCCAGCAGTACTCCGGGACTAGCGGAATACGAGCAGTACTTC. It encodes CASSTPGLAEYEQYF.

The V and J genes are TRBV12-3 or TRBV12-4 and TRBJ2-1, with 9 bases matching TRBD2. V was pared by 3 bases and J by 4 bases, with 4 bases of the junction left unmatched. The CDR3 length is 15 residues. The DNA for the CDR3 is TGTGCCAGCAGTTTCATTAGCGGGGGATACAATGAGCAGTTCTTC. Translated, it gives CASSFISGGYNEQFF.

The genes are TRBV7-2 and TRBJ2-5, with TRBD2 identical over 7 bases. Germline-derived CDR1 and CDR2 are SGHTA and FQGNSA. V dropped 5 bases and J dropped 5; count of bases not matched to a gene: 8. This CDR3 has 14 residues. Here the CDR3 reads CASSLPGGRETQYF. The CDR3 DNA is TGTGCCAGCAGCCTACCGGGGGGACGGGAGACCCAGTACTTC.

The table lists this clonotype with a few counts. The chain joins TRBV15 to TRBJ2-3; 10 positions match TRBD2. Germline V gene sequence: CDR1 LNHNV, CDR2 YYDKDF (reference sequence). The CDR3 extends over 16 amino acids. Losses at the gene ends were 0 bases for V and 4 bases for J; bases not matched to a gene: 4. CDR3: CATSRDLAGAADTQYF. CDR3 nucleotides: TGTGCCACCAGCAGAGACCTAGCGGGGGCGGCAGATACGCAGTATTTT.

The rearrangement uses TRBV6-5 and TRBJ1-1; unclear D gene. Germline V lookup: CDR1 MNHEY, CDR2 SVGAGI. The CDR3 runs to 14 residues. The V and J ends lost 0 bases and 4 bases respectively, with 9 bases between them. The CDR3: CASSYSGRATEAFF. In nucleotides, the CDR3 is TGTGCCAGCAGTTACTCCGGGAGGGCCACTGAAGCTTTCTTT.

The sample holds many counts of this clonotype. The chain combines TRBV10-2 with TRBJ1-1, with 9 bases identical to TRBD1. V was pared by 6 bases and J by 4 bases, with 6 bases of the junction left unmatched. This CDR3 comprises 14 residues. The germline V gene encodes CDR1 WSHSY and CDR2 SAAADI. CDR3 DNA sequence: TGCGCCAGCAGGCAACAGGGGGCGAGCACTGAAGCTTTCTTT. It encodes CASRQQGASTEAFF.

In its sample, this clonotype was seen a few times. The chain has TRBV2 and TRBJ2-2; 7 bases are a match to TRBD2. Trimming took 10 bases from V and 5 from J; bases not matched to a gene: 22. From germline, CDR1 is SNHLY and CDR2 FYNNEI. The CDR3 sequence is 18 residues long. The CDR3 DNA sequence: TGTGCCACCTCCCAAGGGGTCCTAGCGGATATGGTTACCGGGGAGCTGTTTTTT. Its translation: CATSQGVLADMVTGELFF.

The J gene is TRBJ2-5, the V gene TRBV7-2, with a possible D match to TRBD2 (7 bases). The length of the CDR3 is 14 residues. V lost 4 bases and J lost 0, with 9 bases in between. Germline CDR1 reads SGHTA; CDR2 reads FQGNSA. For the CDR3, the DNA is TGTGCCAGCAGCTGGGGGGGCCACCAAGAGACCCAGTACTTC. Translated: CASSWGGHQETQYF.

This clonotype was recorded a few times. The rearrangement links TRBV6-2 or TRBV6-3 to TRBJ1-1, with TRBD1 identical over 7 bases. After removal of 6 bases from V and 4 bases from J, the junction contained 11 bases not matched to a gene. This CDR3 has 15 amino acids. Germline V gives CDR1 MNHEY, CDR2 SVGEGT. CDR3 in DNA: TGTGCCAGCAGCAACGGCAGGGGGGAGGGCACTGAAGCTTTCTTT. Translation: CASSNGRGEGTEAFF.

To note about this clonotype: A junction boundary mismatches the germline segment, possibly from a read error. The V and J genes are TRBV7-2 and TRBJ1-1, with TRBD1 identical over 9 bases. From germline, CDR1 is SGHTA and CDR2 FQGNSA. CDR3 length: 17 amino acids. CDR3 nucleotides: TGTGCAAGCAGGCGGACAGGGGCGAGGATAGGCAACACTGAAGCTTTCTTT. Translating gives CASRRTGARIGNTEAFF.

This clonotype came up many times. V usage is TRBV29-1 and J usage is TRBJ2-1, with a tentative D call TRBD1 (6 bases). The V end lost 3 bases, the J end lost 8 bases, and 17 bases lay between the germline ends. Germline CDR1 SQVTM, CDR2 ANQGSEA. The CDR3 totals 14 residues. This chain's CDR3 is CSVDMGALTDEQFF. CDR3 coding DNA: TGCAGCGTTGATATGGGGGCCCTGACTGATGAGCAGTTCTTC.

This clonotype was picked up a small number of times. This chain joins TRBV18 and TRBJ2-5; D unresolved. The CDR3 length is 14 residues. Per the germline V gene, CDR1 is KGHSH and CDR2 is LQKENI. Trimming took off 6 bases at V and 0 bases at J, with 11 bases between the two ends. The DNA of the CDR3 is TGTGCCAGCTCGTCGTACGGTCACCAAGAGACCCAGTACTTC. Translated: CASSSYGHQETQYF.

This clonotype was seen at least ten times. The rearrangement links TRBV20-1 to TRBJ2-3; perhaps TRBD2 as D (6 bases). Germline loops: CDR1 DFQATT, CDR2 SNEGSKA (reference sequence). V lost 1 base to trimming and J lost 5 bases, with 19 bases between them. This CDR3 comprises 16 residues. CDR3 in amino acids: CSARGVGGEGLDTQYF. CDR3 coding DNA: TGCAGTGCTAGAGGGGTCGGGGGAGAAGGTTTAGATACGCAGTATTTT.

This clonotype was counted at least ten times. The rearrangement uses TRBV7-3 and TRBJ1-1, with TRBD1 identical over 7 bases. Germline V CDR1 and CDR2: SGHTA, FQGTGA. Trimming took 2 bases from V and 3 from J; bases not matched to a gene: 3. The CDR3 totals 14 residues. Here the CDR3 reads CASSLEGAHTEAFF. The CDR3 DNA follows: TGTGCCAGCAGCTTAGAGGGGGCCCACACTGAAGCTTTCTTT.